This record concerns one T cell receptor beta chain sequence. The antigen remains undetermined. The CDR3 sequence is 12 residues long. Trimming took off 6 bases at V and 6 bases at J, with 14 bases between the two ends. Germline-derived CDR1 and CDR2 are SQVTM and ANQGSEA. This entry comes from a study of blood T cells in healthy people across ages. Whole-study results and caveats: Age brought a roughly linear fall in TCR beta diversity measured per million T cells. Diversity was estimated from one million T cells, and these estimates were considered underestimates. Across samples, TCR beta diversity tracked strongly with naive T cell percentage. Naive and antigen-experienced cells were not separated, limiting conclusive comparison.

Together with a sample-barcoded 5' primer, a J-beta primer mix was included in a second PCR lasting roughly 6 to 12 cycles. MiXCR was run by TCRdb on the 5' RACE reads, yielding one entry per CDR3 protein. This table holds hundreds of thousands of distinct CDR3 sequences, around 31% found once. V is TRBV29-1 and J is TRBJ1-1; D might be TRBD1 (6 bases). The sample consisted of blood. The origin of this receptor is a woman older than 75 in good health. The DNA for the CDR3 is TGCAGCGTGGCAATCAGGGGAGCTGAAGCTTTCTTT. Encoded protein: CSVAIRGAEAFF.